A selection of T cell receptor beta chains follows, all from one sample in a study of blood T cells in healthy people across ages. MiXCR, applied by TCRdb to the 5' RACE reads, yields one record per CDR3 protein. The repertoire holds roughly 700,000 distinct CDR3 sequences, with 49% as singletons. The sequenced sample was blood. These receptors came from a woman in her sixties in good health. Each CDR3 is given with its conserved first and last residue. The order of the fields is V gene, D gene, J gene, clone size, CDR3 DNA, CDR3 protein. The D gene is left open where the match is weak. Size values are once, few and many counts, or a class for expanded clones, and some rows have none.

TRBV5-1,NA,TRBJ2-5,few,TGCGCCAGCAGCTTGGCACCTCTAGGGGGCCAAGAGACCCAGTACTTC,CASSLAPLGGQETQYF
TRBV5-1,TRBD2,TRBJ2-1,NA,TGCGCCAGCAGCCTAGGACTAGCGCACTACAATGAGCAGTTCTTC,CASSLGLAHYNEQFF
TRBV20-1,NA,TRBJ1-6,NA,TGCAGTGCTAGAGACAACAGGGTTGGACAGAGGTCACCCCTCCACTTT,CSARDNRVGQRSPLHF
TRBV28,TRBD1,TRBJ1-6,NA,TGTGCCAGCAGTTCTCCACAGGGGCCTAATTATAATTCACCCCTCCACTTT,CASSSPQGPNYNSPLHF
TRBV4-3,NA,TRBJ2-1,many,TGCGCCAGCAGCCAAGATGTTGGGAGTTTGAATGAGCAGTTCTTC,CASSQDVGSLNEQFF
TRBV29-1,TRBD2,TRBJ2-1,NA,TGCAACGTTGGGGCTCTAGCGGGGTCCTACAATGAGCAGTTCTTC,CNVGALAGSYNEQFF
TRBV7-9,TRBD2,TRBJ2-7,NA,TGTGCCAGCAGCGGGACTAGCGGGAGCTCCTACAATGAGCAGTACTTC,CASSGTSGSSYNEQYF
TRBV7-3,TRBD2,TRBJ2-7,few,TGTGCCAGCAGCCCATCTAGCGGGAGGCGGAGGAATGAGCAGTACTTC,CASSPSSGRRRNEQYF
TRBV25-1,NA,TRBJ1-1,NA,TGTGCCAGCAGTGACGGGTACTCCAGGGTGGGGAACACTGAAGCTTTCTTT,CASSDGYSRVGNTEAFF
TRBV7-9,NA,TRBJ2-1,many,TGTGCCAGCAGCTTTCTACAGGAGTACAATGAGCAGTTCTTC,CASSFLQEYNEQFF
TRBV4-3,TRBD2,TRBJ2-3,NA,TGCGCCAGCAGCCACCTAGCGGGACCCACAGATACGCAGTATTTT,CASSHLAGPTDTQYF
TRBV7-9,TRBD2,TRBJ2-2,NA,TGTGCCAGCACTAGACTAGCGGGGGCTACCGGGGAGCTGTTTTTT,CASTRLAGATGELFF
TRBV29-1,TRBD1,TRBJ1-2,once,TGCAGCGATAGGGACAGGGGCGCCTATGGCTACACCTTC,CSDRDRGAYGYTF
TRBV15,TRBD2,TRBJ2-7,NA,TGTGCCACCAGCAGCAAGCGGGAGGACCACGAGCAGTACTTC,CATSSKREDHEQYF
TRBV18,TRBD2,TRBJ2-3,once,TGTGCCAGCTCACCAAAACTAGCGGGAGAAGATACGCAGTATTTT,CASSPKLAGEDTQYF
TRBV14,TRBD2,TRBJ2-3,NA,TGTGCCAGCAGCCTGTTCGGGACTATACGGTATTTT,CASSLFGTIRYF
TRBV4-2,TRBD2,TRBJ2-7,many,TGTGCCAGCAGCCATGGAAGCGGGGAGAGCTCCTACGAGCAGTACTTC,CASSHGSGESSYEQYF
TRBV4-3,NA,TRBJ2-3,NA,TGCGCCAGCAGCTTACGTAGGCCGCCTAGCACAGAGACGCAGTATTTT,CASSLRRPPSTETQYF
TRBV29-1,TRBD2,TRBJ2-5,NA,TGCAGCGTTGGAGGGGCTAGCGGGAGTTTGGAGACCCAGTACTTC,CSVGGASGSLETQYF
TRBV7-2,TRBD2,TRBJ2-7,NA,TGTGCCAGCAGCTTAGCGAGGGTAGCGGGAGGGCTTGTCGACGAGCAGTACTTC,CASSLARVAGGLVDEQYF
TRBV9,NA,TRBJ2-6,NA,TGTGCCAGCGGGGCGATCTCTGGGGCCAACGTCCTGACTTTC,CASGAISGANVLTF
TRBV20-1,TRBD2,TRBJ2-7,NA,TGCAGTGCTAGAGGGACTAGTTTGGCGCAGTACTTC,CSARGTSLAQYF
TRBV7-8,TRBD2,TRBJ2-4,many,TGTGCCAGCAGCCCCGAAGCGGGAGTTACCATTCAGTACTTC,CASSPEAGVTIQYF
TRBV6-1,TRBD2,TRBJ2-4,NA,TGTGCCAGCAGTGAGGATAAGGGACTAGCGGGACCGGCCAAAAACATTCAGTACTTC,CASSEDKGLAGPAKNIQYF
TRBV7-2,TRBD2,TRBJ2-7,few,TGTGCCAGCAGACTAGCGGGAGGGTTCTACGAGCAGTACTTC,CASRLAGGFYEQYF
TRBV4-1,NA,TRBJ2-7,NA,TGCGCCAGCAGCCAAGTTGATATGGGATTCTCCTACAATGAGCAGTACTTC,CASSQVDMGFSYNEQYF
TRBV9,TRBD2,TRBJ2-2,NA,TGTGCCAGCAGCGCGACTAGCCACGGGGAGCTGTTTTTT,CASSATSHGELFF
TRBV7-7,TRBD1,TRBJ2-7,few,TGTGCTAGCAGCCGAGGACAGGGGGCCCACGAGCAGTACTTC,CASSRGQGAHEQYF
TRBV28,NA,TRBJ1-6,NA,TGTGCCAGCAGCGCCGGAGGATATAATTCACCCCTCCACTTT,CASSAGGYNSPLHF
TRBV7-2,NA,TRBJ2-1,NA,TGTGCCAGCAGCACACGGGACGTCAATGAGCAGTTCTTC,CASSTRDVNEQFF
TRBV5-1,TRBD1,TRBJ2-6,NA,TGCGCCAGCAGCTCGTGGACAGGGGGCTCGAGAGGGGCCAACGTCCTGACTTTC,CASSSWTGGSRGANVLTF
TRBV16,NA,TRBJ1-5,NA,TGTGCCAGCTGGACCGGGGCTAACAATCAGCCCCAGCATTTT,CASWTGANNQPQHF
TRBV20-1,TRBD2,TRBJ2-1,NA,TGCAGTGCTATAGGACTAGCGGGACGGAATGAGCAGTTCTTC,CSAIGLAGRNEQFF
TRBV21-1,NA,TRBJ2-6,NA,TGTGCCAGCAGCCTTTTCCTATGCCAGGGCCCTGGGGCCAACGTCCTGACTTTC,CASSLFLCQGPGANVLTF
TRBV10-3,NA,TRBJ1-4,NA,TGTGCCACCGGGGGAGGAGGTCGACAGAATAATGAAAAACTGTTTTTT,CATGGGGRQNNEKLFF
TRBV10-3,NA,TRBJ2-7,few,TGTGCCATCAGTTACGCCCGGAGCGACGAGCAGTACTTC,CAISYARSDEQYF
TRBV4-2,TRBD2,TRBJ2-1,few,TGTGCCAGCAGCCAAGATCTTCGACTAGCGGGAGTTGAGCAGTTCTTC,CASSQDLRLAGVEQFF
TRBV7-2,TRBD2,TRBJ2-5,NA,TGTGCCAGCAGCTCCCGACGGGGCGGGGGAGAGACCCAGTACTTC,CASSSRRGGGETQYF
TRBV29-1,NA,TRBJ2-7,few,TGCAGCGTGAGGACCGGCGGGGAGCAGTACTTC,CSVRTGGEQYF
TRBV27,NA,TRBJ2-3,NA,TGTGCCAGCAGTTCACCGACAGTTAGCACAGATACGCAGTATTTT,CASSSPTVSTDTQYF
TRBV7-3,NA,TRBJ1-2,NA,TGTGCCAGCAGCCCGGGGGGGGCGCTTCGGGGTGGCTACACCTTC,CASSPGGALRGGYTF
TRBV3-1,NA,TRBJ2-7,few,TGTGCCAGCAGCCCCCCTGGCGTTAGCTCCTACAATGAGCAGTACTTC,CASSPPGVSSYNEQYF